This record covers a single TCR beta chain. Its antigen specificity is not known. No quality values exist for individual bases; no much larger clone is one base distant. The cohort comprised fewer than 750 healthy bone marrow donors. At the time of sampling, every cohort member was nominally healthy, though immune exposures that went unrecorded were likely present. The donor tested CMV seronegative, placing the donor among the 352 seronegative members of the cohort. A peripheral blood sample was provided by each donor, and peripheral blood mononuclear cells were used for TCR beta sequencing. The Qiagen DNeasy Blood Extraction Kit was used to extract genomic DNA from the blood cell samples. The CDR3 goes from the cysteine to the phenylalanine over 16 residues. The sequence is cut down to CDR3 DNA, 48 bases in frame from base 1. Trimming costs V 0 bases and J 5 bases, and their ends lie 16 bases apart. From a lookup of the germline V gene, CDR1 and CDR2 are LGHNA and YNFKEQ.

The record originates from a study of cytomegalovirus exposure and HLA in healthy donors listed by TCRdb under 2017. Some background on the complete study: In an earlier analysis of about 560 of the donors, 276 Gb of sequence data and 90 million to 130 million unique TCR beta sequences from about 190 million T cells were reported. About 280 gigabases of sequencing data and around 80 million unique TCR sequences made up an early release that covered nearly 650 HLA-typed donors. Of the roughly 400 genotyped donors, around 81% fell in the genetic ancestry cluster associated with self-reported Caucasian donors. The study aimed to test whether cataloging public T cell receptors could reveal signatures of past pathogen exposure. The T cell repertoires of 670 or so subjects were profiled by immunosequencing and related to cytomegalovirus serostatus. Along with the approximately 700-subject first cohort, a separate validation cohort of some 130 different subjects was used. To predict cytomegalovirus infection status, the study combined high-throughput TCR immunosequencing, statistical association of individual TCRs with disease status, and machine learning. In a later analysis, previously published TCR beta repertoires from several hundred donors were re-analyzed and high-resolution HLA genotyping was added so that TCR occurrence patterns could be studied. Rather than drawing on any new phenotypic data, the later analysis identified candidate immune exposures from TCR beta sequences and the way those sequences occurred across donors. An earlier analysis of approximately 500 of the donors applied high-throughput TCR beta sequencing to assess whether each TCR beta V gene segment acted as functional or pseudogenic. Donor age, sex, ethnicity and CMV serostatus were compiled alongside the repertoire data. A later genetic analysis used genome-wide SNP genotypes for 398 of the 666 donors, treating that subset as a discovery cohort. Every discovery cohort repertoire had been produced on one sequencing platform. Both class I and class II loci were covered by HLA typing, at four-digit resolution. Typing coverage differed by locus: A, B, C, DRB1 and DQB1 were typed in about 620-640 donors, DQA1 in roughly 500, DPA1 in roughly 590, and DPB1 in 472. About five DR-DQ haplotypes were handled as single units for association and clustering because linkage in the cohort was strong. Among several hundred genotyped donors of the cohort, an average of around 250,000 unique TCR beta nucleotide sequences was sequenced per donor, of which about 19% were non-productive.

Overall study outcomes, separate from this receptor: According to a later analysis, most CMV-associated TCR beta chains appeared to be HLA-restricted, and the HLA associations seemed to be driven largely by CMV exposure. Cytomegalovirus status was reported to be diagnosed by the classifier with high specificity and sensitivity in both the original and validation cohorts. According to a later analysis, parvovirus B19, influenza, CMV and Epstein-Barr virus appeared linked to several top co-occurrence clusters. Across donors, most TCR sequences were observed very rarely, whereas some public TCRs were present in many individuals. A group of highly shared sequence variants was considered likely to be a technical artifact of the sequencing pipeline. A later analysis associated about 17,000 TCR beta sequences with specific HLA alleles at a false discovery rate of 0.05. CMV serostatus was the only immune exposure information available for the cohort. In a later analysis, HLA-associated TCR beta chains were found to be more clonally expanded and to have lower generation probabilities than equally common non-associated chains. Correlated functional status among segregating V segments might reflect linkage disequilibrium, but an unknown experimental factor could not be ruled out. Because counts were too low, more than 15 rarely observed V segments, including chromosome 9 orphons, were excluded from the earlier analysis of roughly 580 of the donors. An association between a missense DCLRE1C variant and V-gene and J-gene trimming of TCR beta chains was found in a later genetic analysis and replicated in an independent cohort. Strong co-occurrence of HLA alleles, especially DR and DQ, made assigning TCR associations to individual alleles difficult. In the study, 150 to 200 TCR beta chains were listed as associated with cytomegalovirus. According to the authors, the approach could potentially be generalized to other disease states and immunological phenotypes. In this cohort, only TCR beta chains were sequenced, and detectable features were limited by the absence of alpha or paired-chain data. Because HLA typing was unavailable for some donors at each locus, only the typed subset was used in association tests. An earlier analysis of 587 of the donors showed that most TCR beta V segments appeared in productive rearrangements either about 90% or about 30% of the time, which broadly matched IMGT annotations. In vitro tests confirmed that a few of the cytomegalovirus-associated TCR beta chains recognize cytomegalovirus antigens. In a later genetic analysis, fewer N-insertions in productive TCRs were reported among donors in an Asian-associated ancestry cluster than the roughly 640-donor mean. The 87-base-pair reads could not distinguish some IMGT-functional V segments, including TRBV6-2 and TRBV6-3, so those segments were excluded. According to a later analysis, TCR association rates differed among HLA loci, with DRB1 alleles showing the most associated TCRs and HLA-C alleles showing the fewest. Sequencing depth was assumed to be roughly uniform across donors in the presence/absence analyses, though that assumption may not hold. A further reported finding was that TCR beta sequences accurately predicted the HLA-A and HLA-B alleles for most subjects in the first cohort.

Library preparation employed the immunoSEQ multiplex PCR assay. The multiplex PCR relied on a mix of 60 forward primers for TCR Vbeta segments and 13 reverse primers for TCR Jbeta segments. The CDR3 region of rearranged TCR beta genes was amplified from genomic DNA with a multiplex PCR assay. On the Illumina HiSeq System, the amplified TCR beta libraries were sequenced as 87-base-pair reads. On the authors' methods: In a later analysis, tens of millions of unique TCR beta chains were counted across the 666 repertoires, and roughly 9.9 million of these chains were shared by at least two donors. To remove PCR and sequencing errors, raw reads were error-corrected and collapsed into unique sequences using a nearest-neighbor algorithm that merged closely related sequences. Alignment of CDR3 sequences to IMGT reference sequences was used to assign V, D and J gene segments. For a sequence to be retained, a match of at least six nucleotides to both a V gene segment and a J gene segment was required. Rearrangements were classified as productive when the CDR3 lacked stop codons and remained in frame with V and J, and all other rearrangements were classified as non-productive. CDR3 was defined according to IMGT convention as the region running from the second conserved V-encoded cysteine to the conserved J-encoded phenylalanine. The earlier analysis of 587 of the donors excluded sequences that lacked an unambiguous match to a single V gene segment. An earlier analysis of some 610 of the donors called V segments functional above 56.7% productive rearrangements and segregating when the between-donor standard deviation exceeded 5%. To diagnose cytomegalovirus status from the catalog of TCR beta chain sequences, a statistical classification framework was built. In a later analysis, V and J genes were assigned by comparing TCR nucleotide sequences against IMGT/GENE-DB human TR gene sequences. In a later analysis, CDR3 sequences and most-parsimonious VDJ recombination scenarios were assigned using the TCRdist pipeline. In a later analysis, each TCR beta chain was defined by its CDR3 amino acid sequence together with its V-gene family, and reads lacking a unique V-gene family were excluded. In a later analysis, a few hundred highly shared, low-generation-probability nucleotide sequences were removed to address suspected cross-contamination and a sequencing artifact. A later analysis calculated a clonal expansion index for each public chain from normalized within-repertoire ranks of inferred template counts. In a later analysis, generation probabilities were computed with a VDJ recombination model fitted to out-of-frame rearrangements, and the resulting probabilities were checked against IGoR. A later analysis scored TCR-TCR, TCR-HLA and TCR-CMV co-occurrence with hypergeometric tests, applying a repertoire-size bias correction to TCR pairs. False discovery rates were estimated in a later analysis by permuting HLA or CMV assignments 20 times. A later analysis grouped co-occurring TCRs with DBSCAN, adding TCRdist sequence similarity when clustering within HLA-allele-positive subsets. Co-occurrence clustering excluded repertoires with fewer than 30,000 or more than 120,000 public chains, plus five with anomalous nucleotide sharing. TCRdb retrieved this table from immuneACCESS and kept in-frame rearrangements only. Not all clones are present; in checked studies, unresolved V genes account for under half, and no reason is known for the remainder. That table furnishes V, J and clone size, whereas the DNA furnished D and trimming. The table for this sample lists approximately 130,000 clones; about 80% of them were counted only once. The ten largest make up around 4.1% of the sample.

The sequence was obtained from a woman between 40 and 55 years old in good health and CMV-seronegative. The chain is assembled from TRBV4-2 and TRBJ2-5; D gene: possibly TRBD1, on 8 matching bases. The source material was PBMCs. The CDR3 protein: CASSQENRGGLETQYF. The sequenced DNA: TGTGCCAGCAGCCAAGAGAACAGGGGGGGTTTGGAGACCCAGTACTTC.